The subject of this entry is one TCR beta chain. Its specificity is not known. The PCR was carried out with 60 Vbeta primers and 13 Jbeta primers. Using immunoSEQ multiplex PCR, the repertoire was profiled, and TCRdb retains in-frame clones only, with some absent. The table shows tens of thousands of clones, with 60% to 80% occurring only once. This entry is derived from a study of cytomegalovirus exposure and HLA in healthy donors. General study findings and limits: Association of a missense DCLRE1C variant with TCR beta V- and J-gene trimming was reported in a later analysis. Analyses of presence/absence relied on an assumption of roughly uniform sequencing depth across donors. Donor immune exposure was known only as CMV serostatus.

Between the trimmed V and J ends, which lost 5 bases and 8 bases, there was a span of 18 bases. This CDR3 is built from 15 residues. The V gene's germline CDR1 is MNHEY and CDR2 SVGAGI. This sequence originates from a man aged 40-55 years in good health and CMV-seronegative. Sequencing used PBMCs. V usage is TRBV6-5 and J usage is TRBJ1-4; D is ambiguous. The CDR3 bases are TGTGCCAGCAGTCCCAGCTTGGGCCCTGAGGAAAAACTGTTTTTT. This codes for CASSPSLGPEEKLFF.